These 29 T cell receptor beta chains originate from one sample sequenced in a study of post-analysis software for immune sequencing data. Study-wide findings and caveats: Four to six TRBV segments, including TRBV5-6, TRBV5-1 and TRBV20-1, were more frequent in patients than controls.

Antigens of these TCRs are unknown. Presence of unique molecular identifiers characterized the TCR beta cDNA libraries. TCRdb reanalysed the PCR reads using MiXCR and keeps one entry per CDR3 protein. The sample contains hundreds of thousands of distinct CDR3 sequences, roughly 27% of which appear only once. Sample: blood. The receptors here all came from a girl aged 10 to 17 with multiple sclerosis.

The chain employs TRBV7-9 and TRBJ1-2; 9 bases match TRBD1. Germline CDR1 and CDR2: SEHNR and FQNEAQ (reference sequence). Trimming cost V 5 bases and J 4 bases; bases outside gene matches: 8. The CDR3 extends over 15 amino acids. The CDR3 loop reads CASSIRDRDIYGYTF. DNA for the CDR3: TGTGCCAGCAGCATCCGGGACAGGGACATCTATGGCTACACCTTC.

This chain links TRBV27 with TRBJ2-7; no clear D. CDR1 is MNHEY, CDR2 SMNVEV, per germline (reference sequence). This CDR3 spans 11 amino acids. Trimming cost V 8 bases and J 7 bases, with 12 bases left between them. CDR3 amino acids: CASPLSWEQYF. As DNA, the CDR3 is TGTGCCAGCCCCCTATCGTGGGAGCAGTACTTC.

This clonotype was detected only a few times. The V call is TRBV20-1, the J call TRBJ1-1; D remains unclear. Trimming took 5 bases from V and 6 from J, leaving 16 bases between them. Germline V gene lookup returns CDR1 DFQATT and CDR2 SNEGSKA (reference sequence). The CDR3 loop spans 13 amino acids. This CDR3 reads CSAPVSNGAEAFF. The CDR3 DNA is TGCAGTGCTCCCGTCTCTAACGGGGCTGAAGCTTTCTTT.

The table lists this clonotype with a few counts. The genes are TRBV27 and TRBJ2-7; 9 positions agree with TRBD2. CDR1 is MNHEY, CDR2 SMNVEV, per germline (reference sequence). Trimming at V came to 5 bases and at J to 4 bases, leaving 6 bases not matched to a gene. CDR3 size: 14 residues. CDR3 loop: CASSGTSFPYEQYF. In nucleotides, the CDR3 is TGTGCCAGCAGTGGGACTAGCTTCCCTTACGAGCAGTACTTC.

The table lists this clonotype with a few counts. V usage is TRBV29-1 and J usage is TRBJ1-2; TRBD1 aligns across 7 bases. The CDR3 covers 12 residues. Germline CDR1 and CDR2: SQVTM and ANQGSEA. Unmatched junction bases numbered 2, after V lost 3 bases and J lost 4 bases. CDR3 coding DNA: TGCAGCGTTGACGACAGGGTCTATGGCTACACCTTC. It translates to CSVDDRVYGYTF.

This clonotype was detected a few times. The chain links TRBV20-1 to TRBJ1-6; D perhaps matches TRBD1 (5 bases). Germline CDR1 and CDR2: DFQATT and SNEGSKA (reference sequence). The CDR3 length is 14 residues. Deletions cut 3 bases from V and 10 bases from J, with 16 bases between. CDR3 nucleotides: TGCAGTGCTAGGCTCCCTGCGGGGGGATCACCCCTCCACTTT. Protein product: CSARLPAGGSPLHF.

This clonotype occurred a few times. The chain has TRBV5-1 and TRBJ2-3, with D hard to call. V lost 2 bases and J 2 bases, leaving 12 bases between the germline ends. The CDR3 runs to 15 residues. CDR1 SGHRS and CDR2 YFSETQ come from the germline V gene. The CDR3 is CASSFRLGNTDTQYF. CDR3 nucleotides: TGCGCCAGCAGCTTCCGACTGGGCAACACAGATACGCAGTATTTT. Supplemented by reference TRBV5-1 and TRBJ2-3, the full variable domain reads KAGVTQTPRYLIKTRGQQVTLSCSPISGHRSVSWYQQTPGQGLQFLFEYFSETQRNKGNFPGRFSGRQFSNSRSEMNVSTLELGDSALYLCASSFRLGNTDTQYFGPGTRLTVL.

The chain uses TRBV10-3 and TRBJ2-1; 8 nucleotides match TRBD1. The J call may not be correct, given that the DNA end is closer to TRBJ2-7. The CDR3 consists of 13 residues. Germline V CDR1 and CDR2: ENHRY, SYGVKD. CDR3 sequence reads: CAISEGQGVEQYF. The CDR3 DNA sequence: TGTGCCATCAGTGAAGGACAGGGAGTCGAGCAGTACTTC.

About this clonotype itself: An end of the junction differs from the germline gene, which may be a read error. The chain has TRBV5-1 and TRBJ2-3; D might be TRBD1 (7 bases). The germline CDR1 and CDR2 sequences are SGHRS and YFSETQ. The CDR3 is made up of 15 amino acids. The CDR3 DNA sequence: TGCGCCGGCAGCTTGGAGGGGGCGGTCACAGATACGCAGTATTTT. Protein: CAGSLEGAVTDTQYF.

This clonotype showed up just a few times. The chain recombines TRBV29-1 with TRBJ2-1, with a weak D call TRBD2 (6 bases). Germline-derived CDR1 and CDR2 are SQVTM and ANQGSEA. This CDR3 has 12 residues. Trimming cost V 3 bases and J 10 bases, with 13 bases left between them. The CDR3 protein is CSVDLAVGEQFF. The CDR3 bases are TGCAGCGTTGATTTAGCGGTCGGCGAGCAGTTCTTC.

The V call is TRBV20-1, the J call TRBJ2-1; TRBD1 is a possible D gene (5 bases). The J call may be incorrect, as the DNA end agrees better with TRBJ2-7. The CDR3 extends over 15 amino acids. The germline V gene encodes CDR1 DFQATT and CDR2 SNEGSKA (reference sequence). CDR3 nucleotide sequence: TGCAGTGCTAGAGAGCCCAGGGTCCCCTACAATGAGCAGTACTTC. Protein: CSAREPRVPYNEQYF.

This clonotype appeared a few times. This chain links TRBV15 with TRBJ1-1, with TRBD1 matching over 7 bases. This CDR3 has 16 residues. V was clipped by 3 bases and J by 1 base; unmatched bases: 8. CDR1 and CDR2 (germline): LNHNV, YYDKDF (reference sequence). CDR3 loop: CATSRDGGGPNTEAFF. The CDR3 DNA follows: TGTGCCACCAGCAGGGATGGAGGGGGCCCGAACACTGAAGCTTTCTTT.

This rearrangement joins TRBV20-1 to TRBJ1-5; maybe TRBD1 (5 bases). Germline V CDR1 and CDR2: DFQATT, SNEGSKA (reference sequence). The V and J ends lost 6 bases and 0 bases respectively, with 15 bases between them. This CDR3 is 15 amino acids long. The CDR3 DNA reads TGCAGTGCGAAGGGGACCGACTATAGCAATCAGCCCCAGCATTTT. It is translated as CSAKGTDYSNQPQHF.

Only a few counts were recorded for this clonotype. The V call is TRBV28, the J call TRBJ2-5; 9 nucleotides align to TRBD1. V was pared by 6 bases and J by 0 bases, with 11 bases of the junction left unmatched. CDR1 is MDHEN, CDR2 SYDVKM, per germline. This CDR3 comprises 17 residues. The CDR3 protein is CASSPVGGQGNQETQYF. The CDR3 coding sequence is TGTGCCAGCAGCCCAGTCGGGGGACAGGGCAACCAAGAGACCCAGTACTTC.

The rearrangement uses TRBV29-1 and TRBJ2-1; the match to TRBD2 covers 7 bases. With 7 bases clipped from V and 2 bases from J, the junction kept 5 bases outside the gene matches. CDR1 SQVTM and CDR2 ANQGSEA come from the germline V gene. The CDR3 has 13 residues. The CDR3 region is CSAGGSTYNEQFF. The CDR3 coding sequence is TGCAGCGCGGGGGGATCAACCTACAATGAGCAGTTCTTC.

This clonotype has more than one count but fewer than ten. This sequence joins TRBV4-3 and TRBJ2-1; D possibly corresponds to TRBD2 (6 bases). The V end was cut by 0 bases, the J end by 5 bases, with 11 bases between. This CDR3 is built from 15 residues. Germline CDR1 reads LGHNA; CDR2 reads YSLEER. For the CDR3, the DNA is TGCGCCAGCAGCCAAGATACGACTAGAAACAATGAGCAGTTCTTC. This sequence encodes CASSQDTTRNNEQFF.

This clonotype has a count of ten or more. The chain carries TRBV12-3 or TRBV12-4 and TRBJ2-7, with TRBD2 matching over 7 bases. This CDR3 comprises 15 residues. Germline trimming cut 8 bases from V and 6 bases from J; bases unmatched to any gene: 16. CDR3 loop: CASGPREGSPLEQYF. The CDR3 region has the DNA TGTGCCAGCGGGCCTAGGGAGGGTTCCCCACTCGAGCAGTACTTC.

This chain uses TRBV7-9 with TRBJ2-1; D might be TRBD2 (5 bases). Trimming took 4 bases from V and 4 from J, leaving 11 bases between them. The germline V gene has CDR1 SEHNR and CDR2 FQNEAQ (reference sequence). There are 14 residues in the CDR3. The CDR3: CASSYPGTYNEQFF. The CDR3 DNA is TGTGCCAGCAGCTATCCGGGAACGTACAATGAGCAGTTCTTC.

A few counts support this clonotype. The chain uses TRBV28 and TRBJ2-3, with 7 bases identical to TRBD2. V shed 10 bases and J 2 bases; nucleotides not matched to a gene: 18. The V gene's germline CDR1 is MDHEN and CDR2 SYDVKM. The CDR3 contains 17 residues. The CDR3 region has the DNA TGTGCCACCACACCAAGCGGCTCCGGGACTAACACAGATACGCAGTATTTT. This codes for CATTPSGSGTNTDTQYF.

The CDR3: CADLDGVNYGYTF. In DNA, the CDR3 is TGTGCCGACCTCGACGGGGTTAACTATGGCTACACCTTC. The V call is TRBV2, the J call TRBJ1-2; D remains ambiguous. This CDR3 contains 13 residues. The V and J ends lost 11 bases and 1 base respectively, with 14 bases between them. Looked up from germline, CDR1 is SNHLY and CDR2 is FYNNEI.

The CDR3 here is CASSHDGGEQYF. As DNA, the CDR3 is TGCGCCAGCAGCCATGACGGGGGCGAGCAGTACTTC. V usage is TRBV4-3 and J usage is TRBJ2-5, with D maybe TRBD2 (6 bases). The J call may be wrong; the DNA end is better matched by TRBJ2-7. The germline V gene has CDR1 LGHNA and CDR2 YSLEER. This CDR3 has 12 residues.

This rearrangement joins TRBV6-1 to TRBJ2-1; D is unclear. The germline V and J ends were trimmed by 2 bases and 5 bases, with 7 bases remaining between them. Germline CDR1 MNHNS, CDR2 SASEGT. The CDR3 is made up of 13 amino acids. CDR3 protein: CASSERANNEQFF. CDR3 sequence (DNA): TGTGCCAGCAGTGAAAGGGCGAACAATGAGCAGTTCTTC.

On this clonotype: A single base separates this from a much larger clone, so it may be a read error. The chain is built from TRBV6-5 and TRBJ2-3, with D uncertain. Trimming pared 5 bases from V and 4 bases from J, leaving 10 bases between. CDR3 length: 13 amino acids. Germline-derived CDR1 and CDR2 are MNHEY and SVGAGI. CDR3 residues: CASSGPPPDTQYF. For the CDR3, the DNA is TGTGCCAGCAGTGGCCCCCCTCCAGATACGCAGTATTTT.

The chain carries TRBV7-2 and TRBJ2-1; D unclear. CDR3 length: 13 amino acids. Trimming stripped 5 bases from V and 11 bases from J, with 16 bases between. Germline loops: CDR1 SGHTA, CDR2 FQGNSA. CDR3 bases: TGTGCCAGCAGCCGCCTGGGAACAAACAAGCAGTTCTTC. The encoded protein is CASSRLGTNKQFF.

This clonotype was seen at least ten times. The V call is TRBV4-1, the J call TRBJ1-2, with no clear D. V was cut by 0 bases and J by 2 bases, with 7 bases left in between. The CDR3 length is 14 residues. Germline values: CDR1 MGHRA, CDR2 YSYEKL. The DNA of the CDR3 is TGCGCCAGCAGCCAAGAGCAAAGGAACTATGGCTACACCTTC. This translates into CASSQEQRNYGYTF.

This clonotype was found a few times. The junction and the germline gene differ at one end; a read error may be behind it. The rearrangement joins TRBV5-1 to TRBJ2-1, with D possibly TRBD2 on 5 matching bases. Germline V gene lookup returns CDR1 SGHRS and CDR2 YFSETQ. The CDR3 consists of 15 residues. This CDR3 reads CANSLRTGGDNEQFF. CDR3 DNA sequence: TGCGCCAACAGCTTGCGGACTGGCGGTGACAATGAGCAGTTCTTC.

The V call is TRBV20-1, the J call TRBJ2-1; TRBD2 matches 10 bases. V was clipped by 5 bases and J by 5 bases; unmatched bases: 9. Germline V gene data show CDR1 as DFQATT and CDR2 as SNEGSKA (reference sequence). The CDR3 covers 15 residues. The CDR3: CSAFPSGRSHNEQFF. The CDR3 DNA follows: TGCAGTGCTTTCCCTAGCGGGAGATCCCACAATGAGCAGTTCTTC.

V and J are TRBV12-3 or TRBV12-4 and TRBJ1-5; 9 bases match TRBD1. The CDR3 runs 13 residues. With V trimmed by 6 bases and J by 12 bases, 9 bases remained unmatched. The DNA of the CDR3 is TGTGCCAGCAGCCAGGGACAGGGCAGGCTCCAGCATTTT. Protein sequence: CASSQGQGRLQHF.

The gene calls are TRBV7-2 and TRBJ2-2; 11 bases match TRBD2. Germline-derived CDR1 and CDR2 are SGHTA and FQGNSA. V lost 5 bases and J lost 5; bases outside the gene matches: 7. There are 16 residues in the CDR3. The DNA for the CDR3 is TGTGCCAGCAGCCGAGGGACTAGCGGTCTTACCGGGGAGCTGTTTTTT. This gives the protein CASSRGTSGLTGELFF.